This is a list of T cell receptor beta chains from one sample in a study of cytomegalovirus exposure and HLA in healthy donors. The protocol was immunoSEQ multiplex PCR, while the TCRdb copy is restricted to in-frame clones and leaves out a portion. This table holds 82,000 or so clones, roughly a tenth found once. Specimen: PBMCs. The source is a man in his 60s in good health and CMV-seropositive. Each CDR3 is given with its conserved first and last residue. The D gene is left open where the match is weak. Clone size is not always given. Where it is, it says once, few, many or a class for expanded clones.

CASGGGPQETQYF	TGTGCCAGCGGGGGCGGGCCACAAGAGACCCAGTACTTC	TRBV2	TRBJ2-5	-	-
CAGHIDRGTEAFF	TGTGCCGGGCATATTGACAGGGGCACTGAAGCTTTCTTT	TRBV30	TRBJ1-1	-	TRBD1
CASSPAGGKFMETQYF	TGTGCCAGCAGCCCAGCGGGGGGGAAATTTATGGAGACCCAGTACTTC	TRBV9	TRBJ2-5	-	TRBD2
CASSIDRGTEAFF	TGTGCCAGTAGTATTGACAGGGGCACTGAAGCTTTCTTT	TRBV19	TRBJ1-1	few	TRBD1
CASSTDRGFEAFF	TGTGCCAGCAGCACAGACAGGGGGTTTGAAGCTTTCTTT	TRBV7-3	TRBJ1-1	-	TRBD1
CASSEGGVEQYF	TGTGCCAGCAGCGAAGGGGGGGTGGAGCAGTACTTC	TRBV6-1	TRBJ2-5	-	-
CASSLNTFANTGELFF	TGTGCCAGCAGCTTAAATACTTTTGCGAACACCGGGGAGCTGTTTTTT	TRBV7-3	TRBJ2-2	-	-
CASSLVQGGTDTQYF	TGTGCCAGCAGTTTGGTACAGGGGGGCACAGATACGCAGTATTTT	TRBV28	TRBJ2-3	-	TRBD1
CATSRPGQGNTIYF	TGTGCCACCAGCCGTCCCGGACAAGGAAACACCATATATTTT	TRBV15	TRBJ1-3	few	-
CASSQAGADYGYTF	TGTGCCAGCAGCCAAGCAGGGGCTGACTATGGCTACACCTTC	TRBV14	TRBJ1-2	-	-
CASSLGGTGGLTGELFF	TGTGCCAGCAGCTTGGGAGGTACAGGGGGCTTAACCGGGGAGCTGTTTTTT	TRBV5-5	TRBJ2-2	-	TRBD1
CSVGGGVETQYF	TGCAGCGTTGGAGGGGGAGTGGAGACCCAGTACTTC	TRBV29-1	TRBJ2-5	-	-
CASSQDLSSDTQYF	TGTGCCAGCAGCCAAGATTTAAGCTCTGATACGCAGTATTTT	TRBV14	TRBJ2-3	-	-
CASSKQGGVNTEAFF	TGTGCCAGTAGTAAGCAGGGAGGGGTGAACACTGAAGCTTTCTTT	TRBV19	TRBJ1-1	-	-
CAWSGAGGWENQYF	TGTGCCTGGAGTGGGGCAGGGGGCTGGGAGAACCAGTACTTC	TRBV30	TRBJ2-5	-	TRBD1
CASSPQDLTTYNEQFF	TGTGCCAGCTCACCCCAGGACTTGACGACCTACAATGAGCAGTTCTTC	TRBV18	TRBJ2-1	few	-
CASSLSVASHEQYF	TGTGCCAGCAGTTTATCAGTAGCGAGCCACGAGCAGTACTTC	TRBV28	TRBJ2-7	few	-
CASSPSGGSFTDTQYF	TGTGCCAGCAGCCCGTCGGGTGGGAGTTTCACAGATACGCAGTATTTT	TRBV7-2	TRBJ2-3	-	-
CASSQGVYEKLFF	TGTGCCAGCAGTCAAGGGGTTTATGAAAAACTGTTTTTT	TRBV6-5	TRBJ1-4	few	-
CAFLGGDGTEKLFF	TGTGCCTTCCTTGGAGGGGACGGTACTGAAAAACTGTTTTTT	TRBV30	TRBJ1-4	-	-
CASSLGVDYGYTF	TGTGCCAGCTCCTTGGGCGTTGACTATGGCTACACCTTC	TRBV7-2	TRBJ1-2	-	-
CASSVLAGDLDEQFF	TGTGCCAGTAGTGTACTAGCGGGAGATCTCGATGAGCAGTTCTTC	TRBV19	TRBJ2-1	few	TRBD2
CASSVEGGSYNEQFF	TGTGCCAGCAGCGTAGAAGGGGGATCCTACAATGAGCAGTTCTTC	TRBV9	TRBJ2-1	few	-